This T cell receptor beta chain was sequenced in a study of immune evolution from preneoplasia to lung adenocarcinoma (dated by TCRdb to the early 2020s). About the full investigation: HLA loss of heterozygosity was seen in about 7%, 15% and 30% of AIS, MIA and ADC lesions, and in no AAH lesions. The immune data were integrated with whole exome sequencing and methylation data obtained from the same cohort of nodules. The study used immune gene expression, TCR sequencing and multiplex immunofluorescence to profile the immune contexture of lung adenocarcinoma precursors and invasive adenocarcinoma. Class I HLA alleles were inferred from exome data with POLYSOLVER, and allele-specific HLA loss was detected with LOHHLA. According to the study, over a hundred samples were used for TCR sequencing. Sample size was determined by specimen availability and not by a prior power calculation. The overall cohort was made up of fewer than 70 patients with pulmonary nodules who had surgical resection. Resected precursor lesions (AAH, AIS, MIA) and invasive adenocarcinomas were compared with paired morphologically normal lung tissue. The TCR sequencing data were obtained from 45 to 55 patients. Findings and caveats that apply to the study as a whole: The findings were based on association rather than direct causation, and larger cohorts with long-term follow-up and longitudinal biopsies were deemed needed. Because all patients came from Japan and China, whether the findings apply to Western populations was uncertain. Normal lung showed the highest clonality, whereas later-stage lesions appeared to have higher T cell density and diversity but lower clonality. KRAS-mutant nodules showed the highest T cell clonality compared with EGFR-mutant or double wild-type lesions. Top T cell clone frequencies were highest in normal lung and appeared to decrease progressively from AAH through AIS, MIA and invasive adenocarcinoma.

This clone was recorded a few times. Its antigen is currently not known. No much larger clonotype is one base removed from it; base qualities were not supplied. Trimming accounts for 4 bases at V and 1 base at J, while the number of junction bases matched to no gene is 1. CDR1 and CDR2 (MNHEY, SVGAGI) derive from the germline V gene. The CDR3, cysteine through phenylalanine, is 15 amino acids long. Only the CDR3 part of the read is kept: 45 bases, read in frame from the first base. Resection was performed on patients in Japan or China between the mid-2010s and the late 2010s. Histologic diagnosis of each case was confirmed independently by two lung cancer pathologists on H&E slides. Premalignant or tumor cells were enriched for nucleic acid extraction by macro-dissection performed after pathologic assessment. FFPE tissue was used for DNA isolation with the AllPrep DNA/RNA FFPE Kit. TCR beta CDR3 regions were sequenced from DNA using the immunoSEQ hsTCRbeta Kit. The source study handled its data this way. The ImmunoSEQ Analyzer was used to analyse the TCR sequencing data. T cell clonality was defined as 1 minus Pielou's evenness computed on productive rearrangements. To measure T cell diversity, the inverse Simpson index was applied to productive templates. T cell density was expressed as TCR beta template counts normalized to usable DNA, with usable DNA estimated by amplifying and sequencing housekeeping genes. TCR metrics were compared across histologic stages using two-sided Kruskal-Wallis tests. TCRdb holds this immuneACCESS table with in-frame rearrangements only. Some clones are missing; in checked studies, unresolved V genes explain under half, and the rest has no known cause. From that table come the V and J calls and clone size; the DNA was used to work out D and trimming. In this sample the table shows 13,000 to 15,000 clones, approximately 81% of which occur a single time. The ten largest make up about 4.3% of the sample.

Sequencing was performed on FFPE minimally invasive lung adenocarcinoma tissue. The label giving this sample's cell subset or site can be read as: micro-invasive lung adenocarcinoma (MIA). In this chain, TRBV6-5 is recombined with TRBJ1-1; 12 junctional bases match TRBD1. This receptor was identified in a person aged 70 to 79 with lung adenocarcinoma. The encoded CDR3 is CASSWGQGANTEAFF. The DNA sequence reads TGTGCCAGCAGTTGGGGACAGGGGGCGAACACTGAAGCTTTCTTT.